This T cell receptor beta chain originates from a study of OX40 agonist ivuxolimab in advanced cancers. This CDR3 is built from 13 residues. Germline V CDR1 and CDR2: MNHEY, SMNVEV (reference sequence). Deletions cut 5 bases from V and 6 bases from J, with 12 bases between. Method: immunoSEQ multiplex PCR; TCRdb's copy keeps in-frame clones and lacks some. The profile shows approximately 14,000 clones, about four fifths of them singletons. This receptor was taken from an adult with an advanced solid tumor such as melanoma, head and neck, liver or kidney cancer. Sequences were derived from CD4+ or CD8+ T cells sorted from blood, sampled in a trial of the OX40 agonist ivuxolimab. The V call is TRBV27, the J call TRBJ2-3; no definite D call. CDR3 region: CASSIRLRDTQYF. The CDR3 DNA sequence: TGTGCCAGCAGTATTAGGCTGAGGGATACGCAGTATTTT.